A selection of T cell receptor beta chains follows, all from one sample in a study of monozygotic twins with inflammatory bowel disease. TCRdb re-called the 5' RACE reads and gives one entry per CDR3 protein, without DNA. This sample's table has 200,000 to 250,000 distinct CDR3 sequences. The sample consisted of blood. The receptors were gathered from a human donor with ulcerative colitis or Crohn's disease, or a healthy co-twin of an affected twin (not recorded which). The CDR3 runs from the conserved cysteine through the conserved F or W. The order of the fields is V gene, J gene, CDR3 protein.

v_gene: TRBV7-9; j_gene: TRBJ2-3; CDR3aa: CASSAWTSGATDTQYF
v_gene: TRBV12-3/TRBV12-4; j_gene: TRBJ2-3; CDR3aa: CASSPTGWDTQYF
v_gene: TRBV5-1; j_gene: TRBJ2-7; CDR3aa: CASSPRDSPFYEQYF
v_gene: TRBV19; j_gene: TRBJ2-5; CDR3aa: CASSIGAGVVETQYF
v_gene: TRBV12-3/TRBV12-4; j_gene: TRBJ1-6; CDR3aa: CASSLSTSANSPLHF
v_gene: TRBV6-5; j_gene: TRBJ1-4; CDR3aa: CASSYDPPLGNEKLFF
v_gene: TRBV5-1; j_gene: TRBJ2-1; CDR3aa: CASSLPSGGINEQFF
v_gene: TRBV6-5; j_gene: TRBJ1-1; CDR3aa: CASSSAGQGPNTEAFF
v_gene: TRBV10-3; j_gene: TRBJ2-5; CDR3aa: CAISESTAPPTETQYF
v_gene: TRBV5-5; j_gene: TRBJ2-3; CDR3aa: CASSRTSTDTQYF
v_gene: TRBV12-3/TRBV12-4; j_gene: TRBJ1-3; CDR3aa: CASWLRSGNTIYF
v_gene: TRBV24-1; j_gene: TRBJ2-5; CDR3aa: CATSNPTGTETQYF
v_gene: TRBV20-1; j_gene: TRBJ1-2; CDR3aa: CSARDSQGYGYTF
v_gene: TRBV25-1; j_gene: TRBJ2-2; CDR3aa: CASSFESGELFF
v_gene: TRBV5-1; j_gene: TRBJ2-5; CDR3aa: CASRGGVSGETQYF
v_gene: TRBV5-6; j_gene: TRBJ2-5; CDR3aa: CASSLDAGEETQYF
v_gene: TRBV7-9; j_gene: TRBJ1-4; CDR3aa: CASSLTASASEKLFF
v_gene: TRBV25-1; j_gene: TRBJ2-1; CDR3aa: CASSEDSLGEQFF
v_gene: TRBV6-1; j_gene: TRBJ1-2; CDR3aa: CASSEARTLIWGYTF
v_gene: TRBV6-5; j_gene: TRBJ2-7; CDR3aa: CASSYSGSSYEQYF
v_gene: TRBV20-1; j_gene: TRBJ2-7; CDR3aa: CSARRERTHTYEQYF
v_gene: TRBV2; j_gene: TRBJ2-1; CDR3aa: CASRADRGPYNEQFF
v_gene: TRBV20-1; j_gene: TRBJ1-1; CDR3aa: CSARDRADVGTEAFF
v_gene: TRBV7-9; j_gene: TRBJ2-7; CDR3aa: CASSFSETYEQYF
v_gene: TRBV24-1; j_gene: TRBJ2-1; CDR3aa: CATSEGGRSTQDEQFF